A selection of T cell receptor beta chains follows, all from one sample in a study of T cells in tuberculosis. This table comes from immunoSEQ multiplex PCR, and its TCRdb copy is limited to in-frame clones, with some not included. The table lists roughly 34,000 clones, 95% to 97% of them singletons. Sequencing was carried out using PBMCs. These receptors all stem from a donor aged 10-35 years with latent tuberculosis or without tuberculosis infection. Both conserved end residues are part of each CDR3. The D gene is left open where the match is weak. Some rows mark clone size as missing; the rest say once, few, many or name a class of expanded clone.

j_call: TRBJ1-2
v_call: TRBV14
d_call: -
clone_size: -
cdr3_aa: CASSHLNRDYYGYTF
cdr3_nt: TGTGCCAGCAGCCACCTAAACAGGGATTACTATGGCTACACCTTC

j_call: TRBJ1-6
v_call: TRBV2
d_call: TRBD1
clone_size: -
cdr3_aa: CASSVAGGHNSPLHF
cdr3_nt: TGTGCCAGCAGTGTTGCAGGGGGACATAATTCACCCCTCCACTTT

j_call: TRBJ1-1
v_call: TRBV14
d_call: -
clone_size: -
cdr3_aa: CASSQFVRSGLRGSTEAFF
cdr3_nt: TGTGCCAGCAGCCAATTCGTCAGGTCAGGGCTCCGCGGTAGCACTGAAGCTTTCTTT

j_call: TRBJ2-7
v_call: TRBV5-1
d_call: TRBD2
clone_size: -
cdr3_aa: CASSLGGTSGSVYEQYF
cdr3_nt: TGCGCCAGCAGCTTGGGGGGGACTAGCGGGAGCGTCTACGAGCAGTACTTC

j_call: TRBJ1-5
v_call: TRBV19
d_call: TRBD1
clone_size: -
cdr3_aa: CASSTDRAIQPQHF
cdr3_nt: TGTGCCAGTAGCACCGACAGGGCGATTCAGCCCCAGCATTTT

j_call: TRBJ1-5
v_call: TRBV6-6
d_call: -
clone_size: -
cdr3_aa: CASIMRGGNQPQHF
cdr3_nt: TGTGCCAGCATCATGAGGGGAGGGAATCAGCCCCAGCATTTT

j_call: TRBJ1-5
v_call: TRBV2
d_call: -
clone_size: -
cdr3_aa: CASRSPGFSNQPQHF
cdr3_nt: TGTGCCAGCAGGAGTCCGGGTTTTAGCAATCAGCCCCAGCATTTT

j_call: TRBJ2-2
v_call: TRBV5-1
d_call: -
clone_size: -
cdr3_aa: CASSLGQNTGELFF
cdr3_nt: TGCGCCAGCAGCTTGGGTCAGAACACCGGGGAGCTGTTTTTT

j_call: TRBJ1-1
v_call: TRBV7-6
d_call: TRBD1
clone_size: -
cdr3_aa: CASSWGDRITEAFF
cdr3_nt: TGTGCCAGCAGCTGGGGGGACAGAATCACTGAAGCTTTCTTT

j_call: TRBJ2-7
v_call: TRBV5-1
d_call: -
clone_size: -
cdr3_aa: CASSQSSATYEQYF
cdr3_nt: TGCGCCAGCAGCCAGTCTAGCGCTACCTACGAGCAGTACTTC

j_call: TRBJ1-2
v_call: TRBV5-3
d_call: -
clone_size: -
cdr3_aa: CARSFREDYGYTF
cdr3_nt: TGTGCCAGAAGCTTCAGGGAAGACTATGGCTACACCTTC

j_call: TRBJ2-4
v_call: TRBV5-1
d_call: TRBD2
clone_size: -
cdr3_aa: CASSWGGLENIQYF
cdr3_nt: TGCGCCAGCAGCTGGGGAGGGTTGGAAAACATTCAGTACTTC

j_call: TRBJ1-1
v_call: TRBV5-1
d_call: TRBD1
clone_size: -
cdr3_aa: CASSTGQALTEAFF
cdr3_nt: TGCGCCAGCAGCACGGGACAGGCTTTGACTGAAGCTTTCTTT

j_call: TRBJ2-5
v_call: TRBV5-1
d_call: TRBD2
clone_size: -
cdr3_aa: CASSPGLAGGPETQYF
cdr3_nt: TGCGCCAGCAGCCCTGGACTAGCGGGAGGGCCGGAGACCCAGTACTTC

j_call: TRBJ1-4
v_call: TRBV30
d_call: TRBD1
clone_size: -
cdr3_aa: CAWSRDSLPSNEKLFF
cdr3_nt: TGTGCCTGGAGCCGGGACAGCCTGCCAAGTAATGAAAAACTGTTTTTT

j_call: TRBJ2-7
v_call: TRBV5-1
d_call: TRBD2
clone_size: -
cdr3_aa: CASSLELAGGEQYF
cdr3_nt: TGCGCCAGCAGCTTGGAACTAGCGGGTGGGGAGCAGTACTTC

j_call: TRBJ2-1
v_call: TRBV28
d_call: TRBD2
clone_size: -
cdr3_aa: CASSLVAGAYNEQFF
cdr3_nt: TGTGCCAGCAGTTTAGTGGCGGGGGCCTACAATGAGCAGTTCTTC

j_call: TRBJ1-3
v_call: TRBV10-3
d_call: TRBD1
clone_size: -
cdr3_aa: CAISPGQGSSGNTIYF
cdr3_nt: TGTGCCATCAGCCCCGGACAGGGTAGCTCTGGAAACACCATATATTTT

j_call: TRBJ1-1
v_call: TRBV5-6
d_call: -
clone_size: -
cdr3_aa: CASSSRGAGRAEAFF
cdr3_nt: TGTGCCAGCAGCTCAAGGGGGGCAGGGAGGGCTGAAGCTTTCTTT

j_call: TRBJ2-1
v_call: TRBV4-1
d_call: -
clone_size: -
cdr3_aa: CASSRILMTGYNEQFF
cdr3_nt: TGCGCCAGCAGCCGAATACTTATGACAGGATACAATGAGCAGTTCTTC

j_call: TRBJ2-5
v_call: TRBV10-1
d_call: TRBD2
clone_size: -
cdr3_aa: CASSLASGDKETQYF
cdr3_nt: TGCGCCAGCAGTCTGGCTAGCGGGGATAAAGAGACCCAGTACTTC

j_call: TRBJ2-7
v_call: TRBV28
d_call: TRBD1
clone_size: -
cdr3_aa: CASSPGQGYEQYF
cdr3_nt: TGTGCCAGCAGTCCGGGACAGGGATACGAGCAGTACTTC

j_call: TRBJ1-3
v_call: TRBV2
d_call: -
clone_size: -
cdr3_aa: CASSPTGNSGNTIYF
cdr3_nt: TGTGCCAGCAGTCCGACAGGCAACTCTGGAAACACCATATATTTT

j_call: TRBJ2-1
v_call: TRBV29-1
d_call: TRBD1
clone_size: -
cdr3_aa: CSAARRRDRTNNEQFF
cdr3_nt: TGCAGCGCCGCACGGCGGAGGGACAGGACTAACAATGAGCAGTTCTTC

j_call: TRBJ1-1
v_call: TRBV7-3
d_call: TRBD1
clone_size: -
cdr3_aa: CASSMTGVNTEAFF
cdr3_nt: TGTGCCAGCAGCATGACAGGGGTGAACACTGAAGCTTTCTTT

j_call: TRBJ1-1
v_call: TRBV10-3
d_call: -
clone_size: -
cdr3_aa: CAISDILTGTGEAFF
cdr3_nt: TGTGCCATCAGTGACATCTTAACAGGGACCGGGGAAGCTTTCTTT

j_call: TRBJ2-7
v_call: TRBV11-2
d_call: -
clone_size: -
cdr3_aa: CASSRRSDGEQYF
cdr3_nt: TGTGCCAGCAGTCGAAGGAGCGATGGCGAGCAGTACTTC

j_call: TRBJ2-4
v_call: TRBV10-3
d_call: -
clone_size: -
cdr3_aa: CAISEGRDKNIQYF
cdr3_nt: TGTGCCATCAGTGAAGGGAGAGACAAAAACATTCAGTACTTC

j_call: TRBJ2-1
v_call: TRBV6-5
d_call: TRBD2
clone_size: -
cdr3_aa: CATYTSGSYNEQFF
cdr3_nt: TGTGCCACCTATACTAGCGGGAGCTACAATGAGCAGTTCTTC

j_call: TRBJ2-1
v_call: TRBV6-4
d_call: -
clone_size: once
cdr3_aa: CASSVTPAASYNEQFF
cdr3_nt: TGTGCCAGCAGTGTTACCCCGGCGGCCTCCTACAATGAGCAGTTCTTC

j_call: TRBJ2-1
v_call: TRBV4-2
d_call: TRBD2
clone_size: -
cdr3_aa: CASSQDRASGRPYEQFF
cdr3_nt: TGTGCCAGCAGCCAAGATCGTGCTAGCGGGAGGCCCTATGAGCAGTTCTTC

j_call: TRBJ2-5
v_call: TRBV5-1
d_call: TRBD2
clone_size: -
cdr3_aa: CASSVTSGTETQYF
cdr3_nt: TGCGCCAGCAGCGTGACTAGCGGGACTGAGACCCAGTACTTC

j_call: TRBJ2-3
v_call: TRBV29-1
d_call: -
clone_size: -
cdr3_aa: CSSKGDGGWGTDTQYF
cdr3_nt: TGCAGCTCAAAGGGAGACGGAGGCTGGGGCACAGATACGCAGTATTTT